Included here is one T cell receptor (beta chain) sequence, with context. This specimen comes from a study of monozygotic twins with inflammatory bowel disease. Germline lookup yields CDR1 LNHNV and CDR2 YYDKDF (reference sequence). The CDR3 has 16 residues. cDNA for TCRalpha and TCRbeta was amplified by nested PCRs of roughly 16 then 9 cycles. After re-calling the 5' RACE reads, TCRdb lists one entry per CDR3 protein, DNA absent. This table lists approximately 400,000 distinct CDR3 sequences. Sequencing was done on a sample of blood. J is TRBJ2-1 and V is TRBV15; TCRdb lists TRBD1, though no DNA is available to test this call. The sequence was collected from a human donor with ulcerative colitis or Crohn's disease, or a healthy co-twin of an affected twin (not recorded which). CDR3 sequence: CATSPGRQGNYNEQFF. The full variable domain, in which reference TRBV15 and TRBJ2-1 provide the parts outside the CDR3, is DAMVIQNPRYQVTQFGKPVTLSCSQTLNHNVMYWYQQKSSQAPKLLFHYYDKDFNNEADTPDNFQSRRPNTSFCFLDIRSPGLGDTAMYLCATSPGRQGNYNEQFFGPGTRLTVL.